A single sample is the source of the 20 T cell receptor beta chains below, sequenced in a study of cytomegalovirus exposure and HLA in healthy donors. The PCR contained 60 Vbeta and 13 Jbeta primers. The data were produced by immunoSEQ multiplex PCR, yet TCRdb's version contains in-frame clones alone and is incomplete. The sample totals around 100,000 clones. Sequencing was done on a sample of PBMCs. The receptors come from a man aged 35-49 years in good health and CMV-seronegative.

V is TRBV5-1 and J is TRBJ2-1, with D perhaps TRBD1 (6 bases). The V end lost 5 bases, the J end lost 0 bases, and 15 bases lay between the germline ends. This CDR3 is built from 16 residues. Germline lookup yields CDR1 SGHRS and CDR2 YFSETQ. CDR3 bases: TGCGCCAGCAGGCCTAGACAGGAAAGCTCCTACAATGAGCAGTTCTTC. Protein product: CASRPRQESSYNEQFF.

The chain recombines TRBV5-4 with TRBJ2-1; D may be TRBD2 (7 bases). The CDR3 is made up of 16 amino acids. V shed 6 bases and J shed 5 bases, with 21 bases lying between them. CDR1 and CDR2 (germline): SGHNT, YYREEE (reference sequence). The CDR3 nucleotides are TGTGCCAGCACCAAGGGACGGCAGGGGACTAACAATGAGCAGTTCTTC. It specifies CASTKGRQGTNNEQFF.

The chain couples TRBV30 to TRBJ2-5; possible D gene TRBD2, 6 bases. Germline V lookup: CDR1 GTSNPN, CDR2 SVGIG (reference sequence). CDR3 length equals 13 residues. The V end was cut by 7 bases, the J end by 8 bases, with 20 bases between. The CDR3 loop reads CAYTEGQGLTQYF. The CDR3 DNA follows: TGTGCCTACACGGAGGGGCAAGGACTCACCCAGTACTTC.

The chain recombines TRBV2 with TRBJ1-4; no reliable D call. CDR3 length: 12 amino acids. Germline V CDR1 and CDR2: SNHLY, FYNNEI. V was shortened by 7 bases and J by 6 bases, with 9 bases between the two germline ends. CDR3 DNA: TGTGCCAGCACAGGAAACGATGAAAAACTGTTTTTT. Its translation: CASTGNDEKLFF.

The chain recombines TRBV2 with TRBJ1-4, with unresolved D. In germline, CDR1 is SNHLY, CDR2 FYNNEI. Trimming cost V 2 bases and J 7 bases, with 8 bases left between them. This CDR3 has 13 amino acids. As DNA, the CDR3 is TGTGCCAGCAGTGAAATTACGGGTGAAAAACTGTTTTTT. Translated, it gives CASSEITGEKLFF. The variable domain in full, with the rest retrieved from reference TRBV2 and TRBJ1-4, is EPEVTQTPSHQVTQMGQEVILRCVPISNHLYFYWYRQILGQKVEFLVSFYNNEISEKSEIFDDQFSVERPDGSNFTLKIRSTKLEDSAMYFCASSEITGEKLFFGSGTQLSVL.

V usage is TRBV7-8 and J usage is TRBJ2-2; the D is unclear. V gave up 2 bases and J gave up 8 bases, with 12 bases separating them. CDR3 length: 14 residues. The V gene's germline CDR1 is SGHVS and CDR2 FQNEAQ. CDR3 residues: CASSLLVLGGELFF. Here the CDR3 DNA reads TGTGCCAGCAGCTTACTGGTTCTCGGGGGGGAGCTGTTTTTT. Full variable domain (outside the CDR3, taken from reference TRBV7-8 and TRBJ2-2): GAGVSQSPRYKVAKRGQDVALRCDPISGHVSLFWYQQALGQGPEFLTYFQNEAQLDKSGLPSDRFFAERPEGSVSTLKIQRTQQEDSAVYLCASSLLVLGGELFFGEGSRLTVL.

The J gene is TRBJ1-1, the V gene TRBV5-4; TRBD1 might be the D (6 bases). V was trimmed by 4 bases and J by 4 bases, leaving 17 bases between them. This CDR3 has 15 residues. Germline values: CDR1 SGHNT, CDR2 YYREEE (reference sequence). The CDR3 spells CASSPVQGPSTEAFF. The CDR3 region has the DNA TGTGCCAGCAGCCCCGTACAGGGACCTTCCACTGAAGCTTTCTTT.

The genes are TRBV29-1 and TRBJ2-3, with 10 bases lining up with TRBD1. Germline lookup yields CDR1 SQVTM and CDR2 ANQGSEA. The V and J ends lost 8 bases and 3 bases, in that order; junction bases with no gene match: 5. CDR3 size: 13 residues. The chain's CDR3 is CSLWTGGTDTQYF. The CDR3 DNA sequence: TGCAGCCTCTGGACAGGGGGGACAGATACGCAGTATTTT.

The chain joins TRBV5-1 to TRBJ2-7; 7 nucleotides agree with TRBD1. Trimming cost V 0 bases and J 2 bases; bases outside gene matches: 5. The CDR3 consists of 15 residues. From germline, CDR1 is SGHRS and CDR2 YFSETQ. As DNA, the CDR3 is TGCGCCAGCAGCTTGGGGGACAGTTCTCCCTACGAGCAGTACTTC. Translating it yields CASSLGDSSPYEQYF.

V and J are TRBV18 and TRBJ1-1; D ambiguous. V lost 3 bases and J 10 bases, leaving 9 bases between the germline ends. CDR1 and CDR2 (germline): KGHSH, LQKENI. There are 11 residues in the CDR3. The CDR3 sequence: CASSPNRGAFF. DNA for the CDR3: TGTGCCAGCTCACCGAATAGAGGAGCTTTCTTT.

This chain uses TRBV7-2 with TRBJ2-7; weak D call: TRBD1 (7 bases). This CDR3 region has 15 residues. CDR1 is SGHTA, CDR2 FQGNSA, per germline. The ends were cut back, 1 base at V and 4 bases at J, with 14 bases in the middle. CDR3 nucleotides: TGTGCCAGCAGCTTAGTTGGAGGGGGCGAATACGAGCAGTACTTC. Protein sequence: CASSLVGGGEYEQYF.

J is TRBJ2-1 and V is TRBV7-2; maybe TRBD2 (6 bases). The CDR3 consists of 13 residues. Per germline, CDR1 SGHTA and CDR2 FQGNSA. V was cut by 5 bases and J by 9 bases, with 14 bases left in between. CDR3 in DNA: TGTGCCAGCAGCCAGGGAGATAGCGGTGAGCAGTTCTTC. It specifies CASSQGDSGEQFF. The complete variable domain, with remaining parts taken from reference TRBV7-2 and TRBJ2-1, reads GAGVSQSPSNKVTEKGKDVELRCDPISGHTALYWYRQSLGQGLEFLIYFQGNSAPDKSGLPSDRFSAERTGGSVSTLTIQRTQQEDSAVYLCASSQGDSGEQFFGPGTRLTVL.

This chain uses TRBV2 with TRBJ2-2; D remains unclear. The CDR3 length is 14 residues. V lost 4 bases and J lost 2, with 8 bases in between. CDR1 and CDR2 from the germline V gene are SNHLY and FYNNEI. The CDR3 loop reads CASSAVVNTGELFF. The CDR3 nucleotides are TGTGCCAGCAGTGCCGTCGTCAACACCGGGGAGCTGTTTTTT.

V gene TRBV18 combines with J gene TRBJ1-6; 9 bases fit TRBD1. Germline loops: CDR1 KGHSH, CDR2 LQKENI. The CDR3 has 16 residues. Unmatched junction bases numbered 11, after V lost 6 bases and J lost 8 bases. CDR3 DNA sequence: TGTGCCAGCTCCCCTTCAGCGACAGGGGGATATTCACCCCTCCACTTT. Its translation is CASSPSATGGYSPLHF. Combining the CDR3 with reference TRBV18 and TRBJ1-6 gives the whole variable domain NAGVMQNPRHLVRRRGQEARLRCSPMKGHSHVYWYRQLPEEGLKFMVYLQKENIIDESGMPKERFSAEFPKEGPSILRIQQVVRGDSAAYFCASSPSATGGYSPLHFGNGTRLTVT.

The V gene is TRBV19, the J gene TRBJ2-6; D is ambiguous. The CDR3 has 13 residues. V lost 8 bases and J lost 2, with 7 bases in between. Looked up from germline, CDR1 is LNHDA and CDR2 is SQIVND (reference sequence). The CDR3 nucleotides read TGTGCCAGTTCTCAGACTGGGGCCAACGTCCTGACTTTC. This translates into CASSQTGANVLTF.

This chain connects TRBV6-6 to TRBJ1-2, with 7 bases aligning to TRBD1. CDR1 is MNHNY, CDR2 SVGAGI, per germline (reference sequence). With 5 bases clipped from V and 4 bases from J, the junction kept 10 bases outside the gene matches. There are 15 residues in the CDR3. CDR3 sequence reads: CASSLLQGDSYGYTF. CDR3 nucleotide sequence: TGTGCCAGCAGTCTCTTGCAGGGGGACTCCTATGGCTACACCTTC.

The V gene is TRBV10-3, the J gene TRBJ2-1; TRBD1 agrees at 11 bases. The germline CDR1 and CDR2 sequences are ENHRY and SYGVKD. The CDR3 contains 16 residues. Trimming took 4 bases from V and 7 from J; bases not matched to a gene: 9. The CDR3 region has the DNA TGTGCCATCAGTGGGACAGGGGGCAGGGGGAGTAATGAGCAGTTCTTC. It encodes CAISGTGGRGSNEQFF.

J is TRBJ2-1 and V is TRBV15; TRBD2 matches at 8 bases. The germline gives CDR1 LNHNV, CDR2 YYDKDF (reference sequence). J was trimmed by 6 bases and V by 8 bases; bases with no gene match: 6. The CDR3 totals 13 residues. CDR3 sequence: CATSTGGPNEQFF. In DNA form, the CDR3 reads TGTGCCACCTCAACGGGAGGGCCCAATGAGCAGTTCTTC.

This chain connects TRBV7-2 to TRBJ2-7; 8 positions match TRBD1. The germline CDR1 and CDR2 sequences are SGHTA and FQGNSA. J lost 2 bases, V lost 5 bases, and 17 bases had no gene match. This CDR3 is 18 amino acids long. CDR3 loop: CASSRSPLQGAKAYEQYF. In nucleotides, the CDR3 is TGTGCCAGCAGCCGTTCTCCTCTCCAGGGGGCGAAAGCCTACGAGCAGTACTTC.

V is TRBV10-1 and J is TRBJ2-3; TRBD2 agrees at 10 bases. The CDR3 consists of 15 residues. The J segment lost 3 bases and the V segment lost 6 bases, leaving 6 bases of the junction unmatched. Per germline, CDR1 WNHNN and CDR2 SYGVQD (reference sequence). CDR3 loop: CASSERLAGTDTQYF. The CDR3 DNA sequence: TGCGCCAGCAGCGAGCGACTAGCGGGTACAGATACGCAGTATTTT.